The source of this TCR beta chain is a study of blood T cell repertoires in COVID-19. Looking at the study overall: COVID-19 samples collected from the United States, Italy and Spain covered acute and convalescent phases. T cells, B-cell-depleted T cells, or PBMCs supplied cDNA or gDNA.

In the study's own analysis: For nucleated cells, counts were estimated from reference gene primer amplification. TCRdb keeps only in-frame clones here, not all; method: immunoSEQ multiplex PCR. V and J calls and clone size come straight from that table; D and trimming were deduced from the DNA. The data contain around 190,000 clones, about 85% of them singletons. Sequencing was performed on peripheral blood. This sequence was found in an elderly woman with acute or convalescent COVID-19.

DNA of the CDR3: TGCGCCAGCAGCTTTGTAGGGGGCGGAGGAAACACCATATATTTT. Translated: CASSFVGGGGNTIYF. The rearrangement joins TRBV5-1 to TRBJ1-3, with 7 positions matching TRBD1. V dropped 2 bases and J dropped 4; count of bases not matched to a gene: 6. The CDR3 is 15 amino acids. Germline V gene lookup returns CDR1 SGHRS and CDR2 YFSETQ.